The source of this TCR beta chain is a study of OX40 agonist ivuxolimab in advanced cancers. About the research overall: Ivuxolimab is a fully human IgG2 antibody that activates OX40 (CD134). Three patients had partial responses: one hepatocellular carcinoma, two cutaneous melanoma. General study results and limits: There was clonal expansion of CD4+ and CD8+ blood T cells by week 6 at 0.1 to 3.0 mg/kg.

With autoimmune disease history or systemic immunosuppression, patients were excluded. Germline V gene lookup returns CDR1 SGHRS and CDR2 YFSETQ. V lost 3 bases and J lost 5; bases outside the gene matches: 6. CDR3 size: 15 residues. Generated by immunoSEQ multiplex PCR, the TCRdb table keeps only in-frame clones and is missing some. The sample holds 15,000 to 20,000 clones, less than 90% seen once. Details on this clone: Its antigen remains unknown.

The receptor's source is an adult with an advanced solid tumor such as melanoma, head and neck, liver or kidney cancer. The specimen comprised CD4+ or CD8+ T cells sorted from blood, sampled in a trial of the OX40 agonist ivuxolimab. This rearrangement joins TRBV5-1 to TRBJ2-5; 11 bases line up with TRBD2. CDR3 region: CASSSSASGRETQYF. Written as DNA, the CDR3 is TGCGCCAGCAGCTCATCTGCTAGCGGGAGGGAGACCCAGTACTTC.